These 20 T cell receptor beta chains were all obtained from the same sample, sequenced in a study of CD4+ T cells in melanoma. Some clones are missing from TCRdb's copy, which holds only in-frame ones; the method was immunoSEQ multiplex PCR. The sample lists about 18,000 clones, about 83% occurring once. Sequenced material: cells from a culture (not recorded whether cultured in vitro). These receptor sequences come from a human donor with melanoma.

The rearrangement uses TRBV11-2 and TRBJ2-1; 9 bases align to TRBD2. Looked up from germline, CDR1 is SGHAT and CDR2 is FQNNGV. The junction had 7 bases not matched to a gene; V was cut back by 6 bases and J by 4 bases. The CDR3 is made up of 15 amino acids. This CDR3 reads CASRERGVFYNEQFF. The CDR3 DNA reads as TGTGCCAGCAGGGAGCGGGGGGTCTTTTACAATGAGCAGTTCTTC.

This clone turned up a few times. The chain is built from TRBV18 and TRBJ2-7; 9 nucleotides align to TRBD1. This CDR3 is built from 14 residues. Germline CDR1 reads KGHSH; CDR2 reads LQKENI. V lost 5 bases and J lost 5; bases outside the gene matches: 7. CDR3 nucleotide sequence: TGTGCCAGCTCAGCGGGACAGGGATTGCACGAGCAGTACTTC. Its translation is CASSAGQGLHEQYF.

The rearrangement joins TRBV11-2 to TRBJ2-5; D is undetermined. The CDR3 has 14 amino acids. CDR1 is SGHAT, CDR2 FQNNGV, per germline. Trimming shortened V by 5 bases and J by 5 bases, and 15 bases separated the two germline ends. CDR3 residues: CASSPLGGVETQYF. CDR3 coding DNA: TGTGCCAGCAGCCCCCTGGGTGGGGTGGAGACCCAGTACTTC.

The chain carries TRBV5-4 and TRBJ2-1, with D perhaps matching TRBD1 or TRBD2 (5 bases each). Germline V lookup: CDR1 SGHNT, CDR2 YYREEE (reference sequence). V dropped 0 bases and J dropped 5 bases, with 12 bases sitting between them. This CDR3 spans 15 amino acids. CDR3 nucleotide sequence: TGTGCCAGCAGCTTGGAGAGGGGATCGCACAATGAGCAGTTCTTC. Translating gives CASSLERGSHNEQFF. The full variable domain, its missing parts supplied by reference TRBV5-4 and TRBJ2-1, is ETGVTQSPTHLIKTRGQQVTLRCSSQSGHNTVSWYQQALGQGPQFIFQYYREEENGRGNFPPRFSGLQFPNYSSELNVNALELDDSALYLCASSLERGSHNEQFFGPGTRLTVL.

This sequence joins TRBV11-3 and TRBJ2-2; D gene uncertain. The V gene's germline CDR1 is SGHNT and CDR2 YENEEA. Trimming cost V 0 bases and J 1 base, with 6 bases left between them. This CDR3 contains 15 residues. CDR3 in amino acids: CASSLDRRNTGELFF. CDR3 nucleotides: TGTGCCAGCAGCTTAGATCGTAGGAACACCGGGGAGCTGTTTTTT.

The chain recombines TRBV5-1 with TRBJ2-1; the match to TRBD2 covers 9 bases. The V segment lost 3 bases and the J segment 4 bases; nucleotides outside the gene matches: 5. Germline V gene sequence: CDR1 SGHRS, CDR2 YFSETQ. The CDR3 contains 15 residues. The CDR3 loop reads CASSSSGGRYNEQFF. The CDR3 nucleotides are TGCGCCAGCAGCTCAAGCGGGGGGCGATACAATGAGCAGTTCTTC.

This sequence joins TRBV5-5 and TRBJ1-1, with no clear D. With 0 bases removed from V and 5 bases from J, the gap between germline ends came to 11 bases. Looked up from germline, CDR1 is SGHKS and CDR2 is YYEKEE (reference sequence). The CDR3 has 14 amino acids. CDR3 bases: TGTGCCAGCAGCTTGGCAGAGGCGGGGACTGAAGCTTTCTTT. Translation: CASSLAEAGTEAFF.

This clone was counted between two and nine times. The V call is TRBV6-5, the J call TRBJ1-2; D gene uncertain. V was trimmed by 2 bases and J by 6 bases, leaving 13 bases between them. The CDR3 consists of 14 residues. CDR1 MNHEY and CDR2 SVGAGI come from the germline V gene. CDR3 coding DNA: TGTGCCAGCAGTTACCAATACACACAGAATGGCTACACCTTC. This codes for CASSYQYTQNGYTF.

The rearrangement uses TRBV2 and TRBJ2-7; D gene ambiguous. Per germline, CDR1 SNHLY and CDR2 FYNNEI. The CDR3 sequence is 11 residues long. Trimming removed 6 bases from V and 3 bases from J, with 6 bases in between. DNA for the CDR3: TGTGCCAGCAGAAGGTACTACGAGCAGTACTTC. It codes for CASRRYYEQYF.

The chain carries TRBV5-4 and TRBJ1-2; no definite D call. CDR3 length: 12 amino acids. Germline values: CDR1 SGHNT, CDR2 YYREEE (reference sequence). V was cut by 4 bases and J by 8 bases, with 12 bases left in between. The CDR3 here is CASSRTYSGYTF. CDR3 DNA sequence: TGTGCCAGCAGCAGGACGTACTCGGGCTACACCTTC.

This clone is a singleton in its sample. The rearrangement uses TRBV4-1 and TRBJ2-5; D is uncertain. In germline, CDR1 is MGHRA, CDR2 YSYEKL. The CDR3 totals 15 residues. Trimming cost V 0 bases and J 4 bases, with 12 bases left between them. For the CDR3, the DNA is TGCGCCAGCAGCCAAGATTTTCGGTATTCAGAGACCCAGTACTTC. Its protein is CASSQDFRYSETQYF.

V and J are TRBV7-8 and TRBJ1-5, with 8 bases identical to TRBD1. CDR1 and CDR2 from the germline V gene are SGHVS and FQNEAQ. This CDR3 region has 15 residues. Trimming cost V 5 bases and J 7 bases; bases outside gene matches: 10. The CDR3 spells CASSVSGTGGQPQHF. The CDR3 bases are TGTGCCAGCAGCGTGTCCGGGACAGGCGGCCAGCCCCAGCATTTT. Looking up the rest from reference TRBV7-8 and TRBJ1-5 gives the full variable domain: GAGVSQSPRYKVAKRGQDVALRCDPISGHVSLFWYQQALGQGPEFLTYFQNEAQLDKSGLPSDRFFAERPEGSVSTLKIQRTQQEDSAVYLCASSVSGTGGQPQHFGDGTRLSIL.

The chain carries TRBV5-6 and TRBJ1-1; D not certain. V lost 4 bases to trimming and J lost 7 bases, with 17 bases between them. Germline V gene lookup returns CDR1 SGHDT and CDR2 YYEEEE. The CDR3 sequence is 14 residues long. This CDR3 reads CASSRPGPVSEAFF. The CDR3 bases are TGTGCCAGCAGCCGTCCCGGGCCAGTGAGTGAAGCTTTCTTT.

V is TRBV7-2 and J is TRBJ1-4; no clear D. Trimming stripped 5 bases from V and 8 bases from J, with 15 bases between. The CDR3 runs 14 residues. Germline CDR1 is SGHTA and CDR2 is FQGNSA. CDR3 amino acids: CASSQTAVGEKLFF. The CDR3 DNA reads as TGTGCCAGCAGCCAAACAGCGGTCGGGGAAAAACTGTTTTTT.

The rearrangement links TRBV9 to TRBJ2-5; TRBD2 might be the D (7 bases). The CDR3 contains 16 residues. Germline assignment: CDR1 SGDLS and CDR2 YYNGEE. V was pared by 0 bases and J by 7 bases, with 19 bases between. The CDR3 loop is CASSVGGRRGHGTQYF. The CDR3 region has the DNA TGTGCCAGCAGCGTAGGAGGGCGGCGGGGGCATGGGACCCAGTACTTC.

V usage is TRBV11-1 and J usage is TRBJ1-1, with D possibly matching TRBD1 (5 bases). Trimming removed 3 bases from V and 5 bases from J, with 13 bases in between. Germline values: CDR1 SGHAT, CDR2 FQDESV (reference sequence). The CDR3 runs 14 residues. The CDR3 region has the DNA TGTGCCAGCAGCTTCTCGGGGACGGGGACTGAAGCTTTCTTT. Protein product: CASSFSGTGTEAFF.

A single count supports this clone. This rearrangement joins TRBV5-4 to TRBJ2-7; D perhaps matches TRBD2 (7 bases). The CDR3 runs 15 residues. CDR1 and CDR2 (germline): SGHNT, YYREEE (reference sequence). V dropped 3 bases and J dropped 6 bases, with 19 bases sitting between them. For the CDR3, the DNA is TGTGCCAGCAGCTCCCGGGCGGGGGCCTATTCCGAGCAGTACTTC. Translating it yields CASSSRAGAYSEQYF.

This clone has only one observation. V is TRBV6-6 and J is TRBJ1-2, with 8 bases lining up with TRBD1. Losses at the gene ends were 2 bases for V and 14 bases for J; bases not matched to a gene: 13. The CDR3 has 14 amino acids. Looked up from germline, CDR1 is MNHNY and CDR2 is SVGAGI (reference sequence). CDR3 loop: CASSYAGTGGVETF. In DNA, the CDR3 is TGTGCCAGCAGTTACGCGGGGACAGGCGGCGTCGAAACCTTC.

The rearrangement joins TRBV2 to TRBJ2-5; D might be TRBD2 (5 bases). The CDR3 runs 14 residues. The V end was cut by 5 bases, the J end by 1 base, with 11 bases between. Germline loops: CDR1 SNHLY, CDR2 FYNNEI. The CDR3 sequence: CASSLPGSQETQYF. CDR3 bases: TGTGCCAGCAGTTTACCGGGGTCCCAAGAGACCCAGTACTTC.

This clone was seen just once. The chain combines TRBV5-4 with TRBJ1-5, with D perhaps TRBD1 (5 bases). Germline V gene lookup returns CDR1 SGHNT and CDR2 YYREEE (reference sequence). V lost 4 bases and J lost 3, with 14 bases in between. The CDR3 sequence is 15 residues long. CDR3 in amino acids: CASSPAPGNNQPQHF. The DNA for the CDR3 is TGTGCCAGCAGCCCCGCGCCAGGGAACAATCAGCCCCAGCATTTT. The full variable domain, with the rest looked up from reference TRBV5-4 and TRBJ1-5, is ETGVTQSPTHLIKTRGQQVTLRCSSQSGHNTVSWYQQALGQGPQFIFQYYREEENGRGNFPPRFSGLQFPNYSSELNVNALELDDSALYLCASSPAPGNNQPQHFGDGTRLSIL.